These T cell receptor beta chains were read from a single sample in a study of OX40 agonist ivuxolimab in advanced cancers. The assay was immunoSEQ multiplex PCR, and TCRdb's table has in-frame clones only and misses some. The data show fewer than 90,000 clones, 75% to 90% seen once. This material consisted of CD4+ or CD8+ T cells sorted from blood, taken in a trial of the OX40 agonist ivuxolimab. The receptors here all came from an adult with an advanced solid tumor such as melanoma, head and neck, liver or kidney cancer. Each CDR3 is given with its conserved first and last residue. A D gene is named only where the DNA matches it firmly. A row's size may be missing; if present it is once, few, many or a size class.

cdr3_length clone_size d_call j_call v_call cdr3_aa cdr3_nt
15 . TRBD1 TRBJ1-1 TRBV5-1 CASSTGQGRVSEAFF TGCGCCAGCAGCACAGGACAGGGGAGGGTTTCTGAAGCTTTCTTT
13 . TRBD1 TRBJ2-7 TRBV19 CASSSGQTTWQYF TGTGCCAGTTCCTCGGGACAGACTACGTGGCAGTACTTC
15 . . TRBJ1-1 TRBV23-1 CASSGEYEGCTEAFF TGCGCCAGCAGCGGCGAGTATGAGGGGTGCACTGAAGCTTTCTTT
16 . TRBD2 TRBJ2-5 TRBV5-6 CASSRPSAGGQETQYF TGTGCCAGCAGCCGGCCGTCGGCGGGGGGCCAAGAGACCCAGTACTTC
12 once TRBD1 TRBJ1-2 TRBV6-5 CASSPTGSGYTF TGTGCCAGCAGCCCGACAGGGTCCGGCTACACCTTC
15 once TRBD2 TRBJ2-1 TRBV6-5 CASRRGLAGSNEQFF TGTGCCAGCAGGCGGGGACTAGCGGGAAGCAATGAGCAGTTCTTC
15 . . TRBJ1-6 TRBV4-2 CASSQVKGFNSPLHF TGTGCCAGCAGCCAAGTAAAAGGATTTAATTCACCCCTCCACTTT
13 . . TRBJ1-1 TRBV14 CASSQDKNTEAFF TGTGCCAGCAGCCAAGATAAGAACACTGAAGCTTTCTTT
15 . . TRBJ1-3 TRBV18 CASSSTVSSGNTIYF TGTGCCAGCTCATCGACGGTGAGCTCTGGAAACACCATATATTTT
16 . . TRBJ2-7 TRBV4-3 CASSQDIRTASYEQYF TGCGCCAGCAGCCAAGATATCCGGACAGCTTCCTACGAGCAGTACTTC
14 . . TRBJ1-5 TRBV9 CASSVGQSDQPQHF TGTGCCAGCAGCGTAGGACAGAGTGATCAGCCCCAGCATTTT
15 . . TRBJ2-7 TRBV11-3 CASSLGQGRSYEQYF TGTGCCAGCAGCTTAGGGCAGGGACGCTCCTACGAGCAGTACTTC
15 . TRBD2 TRBJ2-7 TRBV19 CASTETPAGGGEQYF TGTGCCAGTACCGAAACCCCAGCGGGAGGGGGGGAGCAGTACTTC
17 . . TRBJ2-3 TRBV4-1 CASSQETSRRSTDTQYF TGCGCCAGCAGCCAAGAGACCTCTAGGCGAAGCACAGATACGCAGTATTTT
13 . . TRBJ1-1 TRBV6-6 CASSPPLNTEAFF TGTGCCAGCAGCCCCCCCTTGAACACTGAAGCTTTCTTT
16 . TRBD2 TRBJ2-7 TRBV27 CASSYAEGLGSYEQYF TGTGCCAGCAGTTATGCTGAGGGACTAGGCTCCTACGAGCAGTACTTC
13 . . TRBJ2-2 TRBV15 CATSRDGAGELFF TGTGCCACCAGCAGAGATGGGGCCGGGGAGCTGTTTTTT
17 . . TRBJ1-2 TRBV5-1 CASSLGPDGRGEYGYTF TGCGCCAGCAGCTTGGGGCCCGACGGGAGGGGCGAATATGGCTACACCTTC
16 once . TRBJ1-3 TRBV7-9 CASSLAEGSSGNTIYF TGTGCCAGCAGCTTAGCGGAGGGGAGCTCTGGAAACACCATATATTTT
12 . . TRBJ1-2 TRBV29-1 CSVAGRYYGYTF TGCAGCGTCGCGGGCCGTTACTATGGCTACACCTTC
11 . TRBD2 TRBJ2-7 TRBV28 CASGGGYEQYF TGTGCCAGCGGGGGGGGTTACGAGCAGTACTTC
16 . . TRBJ2-2 TRBV18 CASSPLRGRNTGELFF TGTGCCAGCTCACCACTCCGGGGGAGGAACACCGGGGAGCTGTTTTTT
14 . . TRBJ2-7 TRBV6-1 CASRLQGAVYEQYF TGTGCCAGCAGGTTACAGGGTGCGGTTTACGAGCAGTACTTC
16 . TRBD1 TRBJ1-2 TRBV4-1 CASSQVRDRGNYGYTF TGCGCCAGCAGCCAAGTCCGGGACAGGGGGAATTATGGCTACACCTTC
15 . . TRBJ1-5 TRBV7-2 CASSLSGVSNQPQHF TGTGCCAGCAGCTTATCAGGAGTTAGCAATCAGCCCCAGCATTTT
13 few . TRBJ1-1 TRBV10-3 CAITRQQNTEAFF TGTGCCATCACGAGACAGCAGAACACTGAAGCTTTCTTT
12 . . TRBJ1-1 TRBV7-9 CASSKRNTEAFF TGTGCCAGCAGCAAACGCAACACTGAAGCTTTCTTT
15 . TRBD2 TRBJ2-7 TRBV5-5 CASSPRTSGSLEQYF TGTGCCAGCAGTCCAAGGACTAGCGGGAGTCTAGAGCAGTACTTC
14 . . TRBJ2-5 TRBV18 CASSPGGTQETQYF TGTGCCAGCTCACCTGGTGGAACCCAAGAGACCCAGTACTTC
16 . TRBD1 TRBJ2-2 TRBV7-2 CASSLVGTVSTGELFF TGTGCCAGCAGCTTAGTTGGGACAGTCAGCACCGGGGAGCTGTTTTTT